This T cell receptor beta chain was recorded in a study of T-cell memory formation after mild COVID-19. For the study at large: The two donors had largely donor-specific TCR clusters.

This CDR3 is built from 14 residues. The ends lost 8 bases at V and 4 bases at J; junction bases unmatched: 10. 5'RACE with constant-segment primers yielded barcoded, UMI-tagged TCR alpha and TCR beta cDNA libraries. TCRdb ran MiXCR on the 5' RACE reads and lists one entry per CDR3 protein. The sample carries about 400,000 distinct CDR3 sequences, about a quarter recorded once. Details on this clonotype: Antigen: not known.

Points from the study as a whole: Certain responding clones were present in pre-infection memory, suggesting participation of cross-reactive memory. CD4+ clones that contracted lay mainly in CM and EM; CD8+ ones lay in EMRA.

This chain joins TRBV12-3 or TRBV12-4 and TRBJ1-2, with TRBD1 matching 7 bases. The sample comprised PBMCs or a T cell subset sorted from them (not recorded which). The TCR originated in an adult woman who had mild COVID-19 (a few samples of this study predate the infection). Cell type and time point are not known. The CDR3 DNA is TGTGCCAGCGCACAAACACAGGGGCGCTATGGCTACACCTTC. It yields the protein CASAQTQGRYGYTF.